The rows below give T cell receptor beta chains drawn from one sample of a study of monozygotic twins with inflammatory bowel disease. TCRdb reprocessed the 5' RACE reads and stores each CDR3 protein as one record, lacking DNA. Its listing shows 400,000 or so distinct CDR3 sequences. Sequenced material: blood. The receptors stem from a human donor with ulcerative colitis or Crohn's disease, or a healthy co-twin of an affected twin (not recorded which). CDR3s include the opening cysteine and the closing phenylalanine or tryptophan.

j_call v_call cdr3_aa
TRBJ2-1 TRBV12-3/TRBV12-4 CASSRAGGGGNEQFF
TRBJ2-3 TRBV11-1 CASSPHPTDTQYF
TRBJ2-1 TRBV7-2 CASSLAPAGQFF
TRBJ1-1 TRBV12-3/TRBV12-4 CASRSDSTEAFF
TRBJ2-7 TRBV11-2 CASSSSIDYLYEQYF
TRBJ2-4 TRBV28 CASTKDRAKNIQYF
TRBJ2-5 TRBV29-1 CSVILAGDRRETQYF
TRBJ2-2 TRBV11-2 CASSSRTVSGELFF
TRBJ1-2 TRBV27 CASSRARVNYGYTF
TRBJ2-2 TRBV7-9 CASRVLPRELFF